This T cell receptor (beta chain) stems from a study of T cell responses to AZD1222 COVID-19 vaccine. Study-level results: White British donors predominated, females outnumbered males, and clonal diversity was possibly underestimated. A reported finding is that nearly half of spike-specific TCRs target unmutated variant regions. Across spike, vaccine-associated CD4 TCRs were found, dominant at 160-218 and 743-854. Scientists sampled the repertoires only once the peak T cell response had passed.

The protocol was immunoSEQ multiplex PCR, while the TCRdb copy is restricted to in-frame clones and leaves out a portion. The sample has about 130,000 clones, over 90% seen once. Turning to this clone: Its target is not known.

The germline V and J ends were trimmed by 4 bases and 0 bases, with 12 bases remaining between them. This CDR3 is built from 16 residues. Looked up from germline, CDR1 is KGHSH and CDR2 is LQKENI. The material sequenced was peripheral blood, taken on day 0 of AZD1222 vaccination. This clonotype originated in an adult in good health. The chain carries TRBV18 and TRBJ2-2, with D maybe TRBD2 (5 bases). CDR3: CASSQSAEANTGELFF. The CDR3 DNA reads TGTGCCAGCTCACAATCAGCGGAAGCGAACACCGGGGAGCTGTTTTTT. The variable domain in full, with the rest retrieved from reference TRBV18 and TRBJ2-2, is NAGVMQNPRHLVRRRGQEARLRCSPMKGHSHVYWYRQLPEEGLKFMVYLQKENIIDESGMPKERFSAEFPKEGPSILRIQQVVRGDSAAYFCASSQSAEANTGELFFGEGSRLTVL.